This T cell receptor beta chain was identified in a study of regulatory T cells in long-lasting Graves disease. There are many counts of this clonotype. Its antigen is as yet unknown. Overall study findings and caveats: Patients whose Graves' disease persisted exhibited lower TCR diversity than those newly diagnosed. Sampling was limited to peripheral blood rather than thyroid tissue.

The TCR beta library used iRepertoire HTBI primers with Arm-PCR amplification of CDR3. One entry per CDR3 protein results from TCRdb running MiXCR on the multiplex PCR reads. The data contain approximately 400,000 distinct CDR3 sequences, roughly 16% of them singletons. Germline CDR1 and CDR2: SGHRS and YFSETQ. This CDR3 contains 15 residues. The germline V and J ends were trimmed by 0 bases and 10 bases, with 14 bases remaining between them. Time point denoted: newly diagnosed GD, antithyroid drugs for less than 3 months. PBMC-extracted RNA yielded the TCR library. The sequenced sample was peripheral blood mononuclear cells (PBMCs), obtained at new diagnosis, from a patient treated with antithyroid drugs. V usage is TRBV5-1 and J usage is TRBJ1-6; D possibly corresponds to TRBD1 (6 bases). The TCR originated in a female donor with Graves disease. The CDR3 is CASSLEQGGRSPLHF. The CDR3 coding sequence is TGCGCCAGCAGCTTGGAACAGGGCGGGAGATCACCCCTCCACTTT.